These 27 T cell receptor beta chains came from one sample sequenced in a study of blood T cell repertoires in COVID-19. Generated by immunoSEQ multiplex PCR, the TCRdb table keeps only in-frame clones and is missing some. The sample lists about 200,000 clones, approximately 87% occurring once. Sequencing input: peripheral blood. Every receptor here comes from a woman between 65 and 79 years old with acute or convalescent COVID-19.

The table lists this clone with a few counts. J is TRBJ2-6 and V is TRBV5-6; possibly TRBD2 for D (7 bases). The CDR3 has 19 amino acids. From germline, CDR1 is SGHDT and CDR2 YYEEEE. Trimming stripped 4 bases from V and 0 bases from J, with 20 bases between. CDR3 DNA: TGTGCCAGCAGCGGGTCACGGGGGGCCTTAGTCTCTGGGGCCAACGTCCTGACTTTC. Encoded protein: CASSGSRGALVSGANVLTF.

The V and J genes are TRBV11-3 and TRBJ2-1, with TRBD2 matching over 9 bases. The junction had 18 bases not matched to a gene; V was cut back by 5 bases and J by 10 bases. The CDR3 contains 17 residues. Germline CDR1 is SGHNT and CDR2 is YENEEA. CDR3 in amino acids: CASSLRGWSGRRQEQFF. The CDR3 DNA sequence: TGTGCCAGCAGCCTCCGAGGATGGAGCGGGAGGCGGCAGGAGCAGTTCTTC.

This clone has a single count. The chain recombines TRBV3-1 (or the pseudogene TRBV3-2) with TRBJ2-4; TRBD1 matches at 12 bases. CDR1 LGHDT and CDR2 YNNKEL come from the germline V gene (reference sequence). The length of the CDR3 is 16 residues. Trimming at V came to 4 bases and at J to 6 bases, leaving 7 bases not matched to a gene. CDR3 DNA: TGTGCCAGCAGCCCCCCGGGACAGGGGGCAGGAAACATTCAGTACTTC. This gives the protein CASSPPGQGAGNIQYF.

This chain links TRBV11-3 with TRBJ2-3; D is undetermined. Germline V lookup: CDR1 SGHNT, CDR2 YENEEA. This CDR3 has 15 amino acids. V was trimmed by 1 base and J by 6 bases, leaving 14 bases between them. The CDR3 nucleotides read TGTGCCAGCAGCTTAGTTGGCGGATCTGGGGATACGCAGTATTTT. Amino acids: CASSLVGGSGDTQYF.

The J gene is TRBJ2-1, the V gene TRBV11-2, with D perhaps TRBD1 (5 bases). This CDR3 region has 14 residues. Germline V gene sequence: CDR1 SGHAT, CDR2 FQNNGV. Trimming shortened V by 2 bases and J by 5 bases, and 10 bases separated the two germline ends. The CDR3 coding sequence is TGTGCCAGCAGCTTAAGACAGCTGAACAATGAGCAGTTCTTC. This encodes CASSLRQLNNEQFF.

The rearrangement joins TRBV7-9 to TRBJ2-7; a weak D match, TRBD2 (6 bases). The length of the CDR3 is 14 residues. The V end lost 0 bases, the J end lost 5 bases, and 11 bases lay between the germline ends. CDR1 and CDR2 from the germline V gene are SEHNR and FQNEAQ (reference sequence). In DNA, the CDR3 is TGTGCCAGCAGCTTAGCCGGGACTGCCCACGAGCAGTACTTC. Residues: CASSLAGTAHEQYF.

This clone was found once. The rearrangement joins TRBV5-1 to TRBJ2-5; D is possibly TRBD1 (5 bases). Germline lookup yields CDR1 SGHRS and CDR2 YFSETQ. The ends were cut back, 5 bases at V and 1 base at J, with 18 bases in the middle. CDR3 size: 16 residues. The CDR3 nucleotides are TGCGCCAGCAGGCGGTGGCAGGGTCCCCTCCAAGAGACCCAGTACTTC. Translation: CASRRWQGPLQETQYF. The variable domain in full, completed from reference TRBV5-1 and TRBJ2-5, reads KAGVTQTPRYLIKTRGQQVTLSCSPISGHRSVSWYQQTPGQGLQFLFEYFSETQRNKGNFPGRFSGRQFSNSRSEMNVSTLELGDSALYLCASRRWQGPLQETQYFGPGTRLLVL.

The gene calls are TRBV3-1 (or the pseudogene TRBV3-2) and TRBJ2-2, with unresolved D. The CDR3 length is 14 residues. The V end lost 1 base, the J end lost 8 bases, and 11 bases lay between the germline ends. The germline V gene encodes CDR1 LGHDT and CDR2 YNNKEL (reference sequence). The CDR3 protein is CASSQGPFPGELFF. CDR3 nucleotide sequence: TGTGCCAGCAGCCAAGGGCCCTTCCCAGGGGAGCTGTTTTTT.

CDR3 residues: CASSQWEKLFF. Here the CDR3 DNA reads TGTGCCAGTAGCCAGTGGGAGAAACTGTTTTTT. The J gene is TRBJ1-4, the V gene TRBV19; D is undetermined. CDR1 is LNHDA and CDR2 is SQIVND in the germline V gene (reference sequence). Trimming pared 6 bases from V and 11 bases from J, leaving 10 bases between. CDR3 length: 11 residues.

The chain recombines TRBV19 with TRBJ1-2; 7 bases fit TRBD1. Germline V CDR1 and CDR2: LNHDA, SQIVND (reference sequence). V lost 4 bases, J lost 0 bases, and 5 bases stayed unmatched. The CDR3 is 15 residues long. The CDR3 is CASSTRQGPNYGYTF. CDR3 in DNA: TGTGCCAGTAGTACCCGACAGGGCCCTAACTATGGCTACACCTTC.

Comments on this clone: A junction boundary mismatches the germline segment, possibly from a read error. The chain uses TRBV6-6 and TRBJ2-2; D is perhaps TRBD2 (5 bases). This CDR3 is built from 15 residues. Germline CDR1 MNHNY, CDR2 SVGAGI (reference sequence). The CDR3 here is CASSVRARNTEELFF. DNA of the CDR3: TGTGCCAGCAGCGTGCGGGCCAGGAACACCGAGGAGCTGTTTTTT.

This sequence joins TRBV10-1 and TRBJ2-2; 7 bases are a match to TRBD2. J gave up 2 bases and V 1 base, and 4 bases lay outside the gene matches. In germline, CDR1 is WNHNN, CDR2 SYGVQD (reference sequence). The CDR3 contains 16 residues. CDR3 loop: CASSEFGRANTGELFF. The CDR3 bases are TGCGCCAGCAGTGAGTTTGGGAGGGCCAACACCGGGGAGCTGTTTTTT.

The rearrangement uses TRBV5-1 and TRBJ2-1, with 7 bases matching TRBD2. CDR1 and CDR2 (germline): SGHRS, YFSETQ. The CDR3 spans 15 residues. V shed 0 bases and J 8 bases; nucleotides not matched to a gene: 8. This CDR3 reads CASSLGLAVGDEQFF. The CDR3, as DNA: TGCGCCAGCAGCTTGGGACTAGCAGTTGGTGATGAGCAGTTCTTC.

V and J are TRBV5-6 and TRBJ1-2; D unresolved. Germline-derived CDR1 and CDR2 are SGHDT and YYEEEE. V gave up 5 bases and J gave up 6 bases, with 23 bases separating them. The CDR3 totals 16 residues. The CDR3 sequence: CASRHWGAGPGNGYTF. The CDR3 DNA reads TGTGCCAGCAGGCACTGGGGAGCCGGGCCGGGGAATGGCTACACCTTC.

The chain joins TRBV11-2 to TRBJ2-7; 9 bases fit TRBD2. V shed 1 base and J 0 bases; nucleotides not matched to a gene: 10. The CDR3 has 18 residues. Germline CDR1 reads SGHAT; CDR2 reads FQNNGV. The CDR3 DNA sequence: TGTGCCAGCAGCTTAGCCGAGACTAGCGGAAAAATCTCCTACGAGCAGTACTTC. Its translation is CASSLAETSGKISYEQYF.

The gene calls are TRBV7-2 and TRBJ1-5; D perhaps matches TRBD1 (5 bases). The ends were cut back, 6 bases at V and 1 base at J, with 13 bases in the middle. CDR1 and CDR2 (germline): SGHTA, FQGNSA. The CDR3 has 15 residues. CDR3 protein: CASSEGLSSNQPQHF. The CDR3 coding sequence is TGTGCCAGCAGTGAGGGACTGTCCAGCAATCAGCCCCAGCATTTT.

This chain joins TRBV6-4 and TRBJ1-1, with D tentatively TRBD1 (6 bases). The V end lost 6 bases, the J end lost 6 bases, and 17 bases lay between the germline ends. The CDR3 length is 14 residues. Germline values: CDR1 MRHNA, CDR2 SNTAGT. The chain's CDR3 is CASSPHREGPEAFF. The CDR3 DNA sequence: TGTGCCAGCAGCCCCCACAGGGAGGGTCCTGAAGCTTTCTTT.

This chain connects TRBV5-6 to TRBJ1-4; 10 bases align to TRBD1. V shed 2 bases, J shed 8 bases, and the junction held 3 bases outside the gene matches. CDR3 size: 14 residues. Per the germline V gene, CDR1 is SGHDT and CDR2 is YYEEEE. This CDR3 reads CASSFGTGVEKLFF. The CDR3 coding sequence is TGTGCCAGCAGCTTCGGGACAGGGGTCGAAAAACTGTTTTTT. Variable domain in full (rest from reference TRBV5-6 and TRBJ1-4): DAGVTQSPTHLIKTRGQQVTLRCSPKSGHDTVSWYQQALGQGPQFIFQYYEEEERQRGNFPDRFSGHQFPNYSSELNVNALLLGDSALYLCASSFGTGVEKLFFGSGTQLSVL.

In this sample, this clone turned up once. The chain is built from TRBV2 and TRBJ2-7; the D gene is possibly TRBD2 (6 bases). The CDR3 consists of 14 residues. Trimming cost V 7 bases and J 2 bases, with 15 bases left between them. Looked up from germline, CDR1 is SNHLY and CDR2 is FYNNEI. For the CDR3, the DNA is TGTGCCAGCATTCCCAGGGAGGTCGCCTACGAGCAGTACTTC. Protein: CASIPREVAYEQYF.

This rearrangement joins TRBV9 to TRBJ2-3; D is unclear. This CDR3 spans 14 amino acids. V lost 0 bases and J lost 5, with 10 bases in between. Germline V gives CDR1 SGDLS, CDR2 YYNGEE. The CDR3 sequence is CASSVVGSQDTQYF. In nucleotides, the CDR3 is TGTGCCAGCAGCGTAGTTGGTAGCCAAGATACGCAGTATTTT.

V usage is TRBV18 and J usage is TRBJ1-4; D is perhaps TRBD1 (5 bases). The CDR3 covers 17 residues. V was pared by 3 bases and J by 0 bases, with 14 bases between. Germline CDR1 is KGHSH and CDR2 is LQKENI. The chain's CDR3 is CASSPRSRAATNEKLFF. The CDR3 DNA follows: TGTGCCAGCTCACCCAGGAGCAGGGCCGCAACTAATGAAAAACTGTTTTTT.

The chain links TRBV18 to TRBJ2-7; tentatively, D is TRBD2 (6 bases). V was pared by 3 bases and J by 6 bases, with 12 bases between. This CDR3 comprises 13 residues. The germline gives CDR1 KGHSH, CDR2 LQKENI. The CDR3 protein is CASSPEFGGEQYF. CDR3 bases: TGTGCCAGCTCACCTGAATTCGGGGGCGAGCAGTACTTC.

This clone is a singleton in its sample. V is TRBV5-1 and J is TRBJ2-7; D is unclear. V lost 4 bases to trimming and J lost 2 bases, with 4 bases between them. CDR3 length: 11 amino acids. From germline, CDR1 is SGHRS and CDR2 YFSETQ. The CDR3 spells CASSLTYEQYF. As DNA, the CDR3 is TGCGCCAGCAGCCTTACCTACGAGCAGTACTTC.

V usage is TRBV6-5 and J usage is TRBJ2-2, with D uncertain. Germline V CDR1 and CDR2: MNHEY, SVGAGI. Trimming left V 5 bases short and J 5 bases short, with 6 bases between. CDR3 length equals 12 residues. The CDR3 region is CASSTMTGELFF. The CDR3 DNA reads TGTGCCAGCAGTACTATGACCGGGGAGCTGTTTTTT.

The V gene is TRBV5-4, the J gene TRBJ1-2; 8 bases line up with TRBD1. Germline V gene lookup returns CDR1 SGHNT and CDR2 YYREEE (reference sequence). The CDR3 spans 14 residues. V trimming: 3 bases; J trimming: 8 bases; junction bases outside the gene matches: 9. The CDR3 DNA follows: TGTGCCAGCAGCTCGGACAGGGTCCGGATGGGCTACACCTTC. Protein product: CASSSDRVRMGYTF.

The chain is built from TRBV27 and TRBJ2-2, with D possibly matching TRBD1 (6 bases). V was trimmed by 5 bases and J by 4 bases, leaving 17 bases between them. Germline lookup yields CDR1 MNHEY and CDR2 SMNVEV (reference sequence). This CDR3 is built from 16 residues. The CDR3 sequence is CASSILQGAGTGELFF. In nucleotides, the CDR3 is TGTGCCAGCAGTATACTACAGGGAGCAGGCACCGGGGAGCTGTTTTTT.

This clone was counted between two and nine times. The chain joins TRBV28 to TRBJ1-6; D not resolved. CDR1 and CDR2 from the germline V gene are MDHEN and SYDVKM. Trimming removed 3 bases from V and 9 bases from J, with 3 bases in between. CDR3 length equals 11 residues. CDR3 DNA: TGTGCCAGCAGTTTCGGTTCACCCCTCCACTTT. Its protein product is CASSFGSPLHF.